This T cell receptor (beta chain) was profiled in a study of blood T cells in healthy people across ages (dated by TCRdb to 2013 to 2016). Looking at the study overall: Template switching captured roughly one uniquely barcoded TCR beta cDNA molecule per two T cells in model experiments. To track age-related changes in TCR beta repertoire diversity, the study relied on deep sequencing normalized with unique cDNA molecular identifiers. Four age groups were formed from the donors: young (average about 16 years), middle-aged (approximately 39), aged (about 62) and long-lived (around 80). Donors of different ages were randomly distributed across sequencing lanes to avoid experimental bias. The study analyzed two additional independent replicas of 1 million unique cDNA reads from the same blood draw for two donors, one aged 18 to 29 and one aged 80 or older.

The donors were some 39 Caucasian individuals from Russia, aged 6 to 90 years, who were systemically healthy. About 10 milliliters of peripheral blood were drawn from each donor into EDTA-treated Vacutainer tubes. Ficoll-Paque density-gradient centrifugation was used to isolate PBMCs, with at least 7 million obtained per sample. Total RNA, at least 6 micrograms per sample, was extracted from PBMCs with Trizol reagent. Naive CD45RAhigh/CD27high T cell percentages were measured by flow cytometry on a PBMC aliquot from every donor. CDR1 and CDR2 are read off the germline V gene as SGHDT and YYEEEE. The CDR3 sequence holds 15 residues, the cysteine and phenylalanine included. CDR3 DNA only is kept here, 45 bases in frame from base 1. The junction carries 10 bases between V and J, which are trimmed by 1 base and 0 bases respectively. About this clonotype: Its target antigen remains unknown. Within one base of it there is no much larger clone, and no base qualities were kept.

Libraries were constructed by 5' RACE. The reads were generated on an Illumina HiSeq 2500. A second PCR of roughly 7 to 11 cycles was performed with a sample-barcoded 5' primer and a J-beta primer mix. A template-switch 5' adaptor carrying 12 random nucleotides introduced a unique molecular identifier onto each TCR beta cDNA molecule. Each sample yielded at least 3 million CDR3-containing paired-end reads. First-strand cDNA synthesis was performed from all RNA using the Mint cDNA synthesis kit, with priming by a TRBC-specific oligonucleotide. Following uracil-DNA glycosylase treatment, a first 18-cycle PCR with universal primers M1SS and BC2_uni_R was performed on all cDNA. The paper's processing steps were these. Normalization of each sample was performed by random selection of 1 million high-quality reads, each carrying a distinct molecular identifier. Reads sharing molecular identifiers were discarded rather than binned into consensus sequences. MiTCR, with a Q25 quality threshold and the strictest error-elimination algorithm, was used for CDR3 identification, clonotype clustering and error correction. A nonparametric unseen species model using Euler transformation provided a lower-bound estimate of total TCR beta diversity. The public sequencing data were trimmed at Q25 with fastp and processed into clonotypes with MiXCR by TCRdb, which kept only in-frame beta chains. CDR3 protein duplicates are merged, each entry listing the most common genes and DNA. Clone size and V and J calls follow TCRdb, not the original study. This sample is represented by over 950,000 distinct CDR3 sequences; less than 45% of them were singletons. The ten largest clones take up about an eighth of the sample.

What the study reported, not specific to this receptor: Estimates of total diversity based on one million sequenced T cells were regarded as lower bounds and as underestimates. Because the CMV infection status of the donors was unknown, age-related changes in expanded clonotypes may potentially have been confounded. As age increased, observed TCR beta diversity per million T cells dropped in a roughly linear way, and a significant reduction was already evident by age roughly 40. The long-lived group showed more naive CD4+ T cells, fewer expanded clones and increased TCR diversity than the aged group, suggesting age selection. The percentage of naive T cells measured by flow cytometry correlated strongly with observed TCR beta diversity. Since profiling was done on bulk unsorted PBMCs, naive and antigen-experienced compartments could not be conclusively compared.

The chain is encoded by TRBV5-6 joined to TRBJ2-5; the D gene assignment is ambiguous. The receptor was derived from a man in his late teens or twenties in good health. The material sequenced was blood. The DNA sequence is TGTGCCAGCAGCTTGATCGGACGGAACCAAGAGACCCAGTACTTC. Its protein product is CASSLIGRNQETQYF.